The 14 T cell receptor beta chains below were found in one sample sequenced in a study of control samples from healthy donors and cancer patients. Clones were read by immunoSEQ multiplex PCR, and TCRdb kept only the in-frame ones, dropping some. The sample comprises approximately 170,000 clones, about 94% of which are singletons, and approximately 0.7% rests with the top ten. The sequenced sample was blood. Receptor source: a young woman in good health.

The chain links TRBV4-1 to TRBJ2-5; D uncertain. Per germline, CDR1 MGHRA and CDR2 YSYEKL. Trimming stripped 2 bases from V and 1 base from J, with 8 bases between. This CDR3 region has 14 residues. The DNA for the CDR3 is TGCGCCAGCAGCCAATTGCCGGGCCAAGAGACCCAGTACTTC. This gives the protein CASSQLPGQETQYF.

The chain carries TRBV13 and TRBJ2-2; D may be TRBD2 (6 bases). CDR1 is PRHDT, CDR2 FYEKMQ, per germline (reference sequence). V lost 11 bases to trimming and J lost 0 bases, with 16 bases between them. This CDR3 contains 15 residues. This chain's CDR3 is CAGTPGLTNTGELFF. CDR3 nucleotides: TGTGCCGGCACCCCGGGACTTACGAACACCGGGGAGCTGTTTTTT.

The chain is built from TRBV18 and TRBJ1-3; tentative D call: TRBD1 (5 bases). The germline CDR1 and CDR2 sequences are KGHSH and LQKENI. The V gene lost 6 bases and the J gene lost 0 bases, with 9 bases spanning the gap. There are 14 residues in the CDR3. CDR3 amino acids: CASSQDSSGNTIYF. CDR3 DNA: TGTGCCAGCTCGCAAGACAGCTCTGGAAACACCATATATTTT.

This clone has a single count. The chain combines TRBV11-3 with TRBJ2-2; 9 nucleotides align to TRBD1. This CDR3 region has 16 residues. Germline-derived CDR1 and CDR2 are SGHNT and YENEEA. The V gene end was trimmed by 2 bases and the J gene end by 7 bases; junction bases not matched to a gene: 8. The CDR3 sequence: CASSLLGQGSIGELFF. The CDR3 nucleotides read TGTGCCAGCAGCTTACTGGGACAGGGAAGTATCGGGGAGCTGTTTTTT.

The rearrangement uses TRBV28 and TRBJ2-3; TRBD1 or TRBD2 may be the D gene (5 bases each). Germline assignment: CDR1 MDHEN and CDR2 SYDVKM. The CDR3 length is 15 residues. V was cut by 4 bases and J by 2 bases, with 13 bases left in between. This CDR3 is CASSSGLAFTDTQYF. DNA for the CDR3: TGTGCCAGCAGTTCAGGGCTAGCTTTCACAGATACGCAGTATTTT.

A single count supports this clone. V gene TRBV7-9 combines with J gene TRBJ2-2; D not resolved. Germline CDR1 SEHNR, CDR2 FQNEAQ (reference sequence). The V and J ends lost 6 bases and 2 bases respectively, with 1 base between them. The length of the CDR3 is 11 residues. CDR3 region: CASRNTGELFF. The DNA for the CDR3 is TGTGCCAGCAGAAACACCGGGGAGCTGTTTTTT.

The chain carries TRBV28 and TRBJ2-5; D unresolved. This CDR3 has 16 residues. Germline CDR1 MDHEN, CDR2 SYDVKM. Trimming took off 6 bases at V and 4 bases at J, with 21 bases between the two ends. This chain's CDR3 is CASSIFRLIRTETQYF. As DNA, the CDR3 is TGTGCCAGCAGCATATTTAGACTTATTCGTACAGAGACCCAGTACTTC.

The chain uses TRBV6-6 and TRBJ2-4, with D maybe TRBD2 (5 bases). From germline, CDR1 is MNHNY and CDR2 SVGAGI (reference sequence). The CDR3 totals 14 residues. The V and J ends lost 0 bases and 6 bases respectively, with 9 bases between them. For the CDR3, the DNA is TGTGCCAGCAGTTACTCCCCCGGAGGAAACATTCAGTACTTC. Its translation is CASSYSPGGNIQYF.

The rearrangement uses TRBV6-2 or TRBV6-3 and TRBJ2-7; D gene ambiguous. CDR3 length: 11 residues. V lost 6 bases and J lost 6, with 9 bases in between. Germline V lookup: CDR1 MNHEY, CDR2 SVGEGT. DNA for the CDR3: TGTGCCAGCAGCTCCTCGCCCGAGCAGTACTTC. Amino acids: CASSSSPEQYF.

CDR3 region: CAWSVRVLLSSYEQYF. CDR3 sequence (DNA): TGTGCCTGGAGTGTACGGGTCCTCCTGAGCTCCTACGAGCAGTACTTC. V gene TRBV30 combines with J gene TRBJ2-7; D remains ambiguous. The CDR3 is 16 residues long. The germline gives CDR1 GTSNPN, CDR2 SVGIG (reference sequence). V was trimmed by 0 bases and J by 0 bases, leaving 15 bases between them.

The chain couples TRBV5-4 to TRBJ2-5, with 9 bases lining up with TRBD2. V was clipped by 4 bases and J by 0 bases; unmatched bases: 1. This CDR3 is built from 14 residues. From germline, CDR1 is SGHNT and CDR2 YYREEE (reference sequence). CDR3 sequence (DNA): TGTGCCAGCAGCCGACTAGCGGACCAAGAGACCCAGTACTTC. Translated, it gives CASSRLADQETQYF.

V gene TRBV5-1 combines with J gene TRBJ2-3; 7 bases align to TRBD2. With V trimmed by 4 bases and J by 1 base, 6 bases remained unmatched. This CDR3 has 15 amino acids. Germline V gene lookup returns CDR1 SGHRS and CDR2 YFSETQ. The CDR3 DNA follows: TGCGCCAGCAGCAAGGCGGGGGAGGGCACAGATACGCAGTATTTT. Protein product: CASSKAGEGTDTQYF.

The genes are TRBV5-1 and TRBJ2-7, with TRBD2 identical over 10 bases. Germline values: CDR1 SGHRS, CDR2 YFSETQ. Losses at the gene ends were 1 base for V and 0 bases for J; bases not matched to a gene: 4. This CDR3 comprises 16 residues. DNA for the CDR3: TGCGCCAGCAGCTTGTCGGCTAGCGGGAGCTCCTACGAGCAGTACTTC. Translation gives CASSLSASGSSYEQYF.

This chain's CDR3 is CASSLTRETNEKLFF. The CDR3 nucleotides are TGTGCCAGCAGCTTAACAAGGGAAACTAATGAAAAACTGTTTTTT. V and J are TRBV7-3 and TRBJ1-4; unclear D gene. The CDR3 covers 15 residues. V lost 0 bases and J 1 base, leaving 6 bases between the germline ends. Germline CDR1 reads SGHTA; CDR2 reads FQGTGA.